The 29 T cell receptor beta chains in this list originate from one sample, sequenced in a study of T cell responses to AZD1222 COVID-19 vaccine. TCRdb keeps only in-frame clones here, not all; method: immunoSEQ multiplex PCR. The sample holds 75,000 to 100,000 clones; around nine tenths are singletons and the top ten take roughly 13%. The sequencing used peripheral blood, collected on day 0 of AZD1222 vaccination. These receptors were collected from an adult in good health.

The chain carries TRBV15 and TRBJ2-7; D remains unclear. Germline CDR1 is LNHNV and CDR2 is YYDKDF (reference sequence). CDR3 size: 18 residues. V lost 1 base and J lost 4, with 23 bases in between. CDR3 sequence: CATSRGYPLQSLEYEQYF. In nucleotides, the CDR3 is TGTGCCACCAGCAGAGGATATCCCCTCCAGTCATTGGAATACGAGCAGTACTTC.

The chain employs TRBV7-9 and TRBJ2-1; D might be TRBD2 (5 bases). Between the trimmed V and J ends, which lost 3 bases and 1 base, there was a span of 10 bases. This CDR3 contains 15 residues. The germline V gene has CDR1 SEHNR and CDR2 FQNEAQ (reference sequence). The CDR3 loop reads CASSFSGGSYNEQFF. The CDR3 bases are TGTGCCAGCAGCTTCTCTGGCGGGTCCTACAATGAGCAGTTCTTC.

Only a few counts were recorded for this clone. The chain employs TRBV5-1 and TRBJ1-1; D is unresolved. Germline values: CDR1 SGHRS, CDR2 YFSETQ. Trimming took 1 base from V and 5 from J, leaving 9 bases between them. This CDR3 has 13 residues. CDR3 region: CASSLSSFTEAFF. In nucleotides, the CDR3 is TGCGCCAGCAGCTTGAGCTCATTTACTGAAGCTTTCTTT.

CDR3 nucleotide sequence: TGTGCCAGCAGCCAAGAATGGGGGGCGATAGGCTACACCTTC. This translates into CASSQEWGAIGYTF. The rearrangement uses TRBV4-2 and TRBJ1-2; TRBD1 might be the D (6 bases). The CDR3 consists of 14 residues. Germline CDR1 LGHNA, CDR2 YNFKEQ. The V end was cut by 0 bases, the J end by 8 bases, with 13 bases between.

This clone was observed a handful of times. The rearrangement links TRBV3-1 (or the pseudogene TRBV3-2) to TRBJ2-7; possible D gene TRBD2, 7 bases. The CDR3 extends over 14 amino acids. Trimming took off 3 bases at V and 5 bases at J, with 14 bases between the two ends. In germline, CDR1 is LGHDT, CDR2 YNNKEL (reference sequence). The CDR3 spells CASSHGRGLDEQYF. CDR3 DNA: TGTGCCAGCAGCCACGGGCGGGGGCTCGACGAGCAGTACTTC.

The chain has TRBV3-1 (or the pseudogene TRBV3-2) and TRBJ1-1; D possibly corresponds to TRBD1 (5 bases). The CDR3 consists of 12 residues. The germline V gene encodes CDR1 LGHDT and CDR2 YNNKEL (reference sequence). Between the trimmed V and J ends, which lost 2 bases and 8 bases, there was a span of 9 bases. CDR3 loop: CASSQRQGEAFF. The CDR3 bases are TGTGCCAGCAGCCAACGTCAGGGCGAAGCTTTCTTT.

This chain connects TRBV30 to TRBJ1-2; maybe TRBD1 (5 bases). The germline gives CDR1 GTSNPN, CDR2 SVGIG (reference sequence). V was cut by 2 bases and J by 4 bases, with 11 bases left in between. This CDR3 region has 13 residues. The CDR3 DNA is TGTGCCTGGAGTTTGGGGGACCGCTATGGCTACACCTTC. It is translated as CAWSLGDRYGYTF.

The chain recombines TRBV28 with TRBJ2-7; D perhaps matches TRBD1 (5 bases). Germline CDR1 MDHEN, CDR2 SYDVKM. This CDR3 has 19 amino acids. V lost 4 bases and J 11 bases, leaving 36 bases between the germline ends. This CDR3 reads CASSSFSLGDRARTSPKYF. In DNA form, the CDR3 reads TGTGCCAGCAGTTCCTTTTCTCTCGGAGACAGAGCTAGGACGTCACCGAAGTACTTC.

This chain connects TRBV20-1 to TRBJ2-7, with a weak D call TRBD2 (6 bases). This CDR3 is 15 amino acids long. Germline V gene data show CDR1 as DFQATT and CDR2 as SNEGSKA (reference sequence). V was clipped by 3 bases and J by 1 base, with 16 bases between them. The CDR3 nucleotides are TGCAGTGCTAGTTTCTTTTGGCGGGGATCCTACGAGCAGTACTTC. It translates to CSASFFWRGSYEQYF.

The J gene is TRBJ2-5, the V gene TRBV4-1; D is perhaps TRBD1 (5 bases). The CDR3 is made up of 15 amino acids. V lost 2 bases and J lost 2, with 12 bases in between. Germline values: CDR1 MGHRA, CDR2 YSYEKL. CDR3 DNA sequence: TGCGCCAGCAGCCAAAACGGCAGGACACAAGAGACCCAGTACTTC. It encodes CASSQNGRTQETQYF.

The V gene is TRBV6-5, the J gene TRBJ2-7; the match to TRBD1 covers 8 bases. The J segment lost 3 bases and the V segment lost 2 bases, leaving 3 bases of the junction unmatched. There are 14 residues in the CDR3. Per germline, CDR1 MNHEY and CDR2 SVGAGI. CDR3 region: CASSYDRGNYEQYF. The DNA for the CDR3 is TGTGCCAGCAGTTACGACAGGGGTAACTACGAGCAGTACTTC.

J is TRBJ2-7 and V is TRBV5-4, with a weak D call TRBD2 (5 bases). The CDR3 loop spans 17 amino acids. V lost 0 bases and J 5 bases, leaving 21 bases between the germline ends. Germline CDR1 is SGHNT and CDR2 is YYREEE (reference sequence). CDR3 loop: CASSLVRGLKGIHEQYF. The CDR3 DNA reads as TGTGCCAGCAGCTTGGTCCGCGGGCTTAAAGGGATCCACGAGCAGTACTTC.

J is TRBJ2-3 and V is TRBV20-1; D is ambiguous. Looked up from germline, CDR1 is DFQATT and CDR2 is SNEGSKA (reference sequence). Trimming left V 5 bases short and J 6 bases short, with 9 bases between. The length of the CDR3 is 11 residues. The CDR3 sequence is CSAPPLDTQYF. In nucleotides, the CDR3 is TGCAGTGCTCCCCCCTTGGATACGCAGTATTTT.

The V and J genes are TRBV6-5 and TRBJ1-3, with 8 nucleotides matching TRBD1. V shed 6 bases, J shed 9 bases, and the junction held 7 bases outside the gene matches. Germline V gene lookup returns CDR1 MNHEY and CDR2 SVGAGI. The CDR3 loop spans 13 amino acids. CDR3 region: CASSRTGYSTIYF. The CDR3 DNA is TGTGCCAGCAGCCGGACAGGGTACAGCACCATATATTTT.

About this clone: Other DNA sequences from this sample encode an identical CDR3 as well. The chain links TRBV30 to TRBJ1-5, with a weak D call TRBD1 (6 bases). Germline-derived CDR1 and CDR2 are GTSNPN and SVGIG (reference sequence). V was shortened by 0 bases and J by 2 bases, with 8 bases between the two germline ends. The CDR3 runs 14 residues. The CDR3 loop reads CAWSVGGGNQPQHF. The CDR3 DNA is TGTGCCTGGAGTGTAGGGGGTGGCAATCAGCCCCAGCATTTT.

CDR3 sequence reads: CSVDLAGTEAFF. The CDR3 bases are TGCAGCGTTGATCTAGCCGGCACTGAAGCTTTCTTT. V and J are TRBV29-1 and TRBJ1-1; D gene unclear. Trimming pared 3 bases from V and 4 bases from J, leaving 9 bases between. CDR3 length: 12 residues. CDR1 SQVTM and CDR2 ANQGSEA come from the germline V gene. Based on the CDR3 plus reference TRBV29-1 and TRBJ1-1, the full variable domain is SAVISQKPSRDICQRGTSLTIQCQVDSQVTMMFWYRQQPGQSLTLIATANQGSEATYESGFVIDKFPISRPNLTFSTLTVSNMSPEDSSIYLCSVDLAGTEAFFGQGTRLTVV.

V and J are TRBV4-2 and TRBJ2-1, with a weak D call TRBD2 (5 bases). From germline, CDR1 is LGHNA and CDR2 YNFKEQ. Deletions cut 4 bases from V and 5 bases from J, with 18 bases between. The CDR3 covers 16 residues. The CDR3: CASSPQGQLVNNEQFF. DNA for the CDR3: TGTGCCAGCAGCCCGCAAGGTCAACTAGTCAACAATGAGCAGTTCTTC.

Written as DNA, the CDR3 is TGCAGCGTTCAAACAGTACTGAACACTGAAGCTTTCTTT. This encodes CSVQTVLNTEAFF. The chain uses TRBV29-1 and TRBJ1-1; D is ambiguous. Per germline, CDR1 SQVTM and CDR2 ANQGSEA. CDR3 length equals 13 residues. V was cut by 5 bases and J by 0 bases, with 10 bases left in between.

This sequence joins TRBV12-3 or TRBV12-4 and TRBJ1-2, with 7 bases matching TRBD1. This CDR3 is 13 amino acids long. The V gene end was trimmed by 4 bases and the J gene end by 7 bases; junction bases not matched to a gene: 6. CDR3 residues: CASSSYRGSGYTF. CDR3 nucleotide sequence: TGTGCCAGCAGTTCTTACAGGGGTAGTGGCTACACCTTC.

V usage is TRBV4-1 and J usage is TRBJ1-4; the match to TRBD1 covers 7 bases. The CDR3 runs 14 residues. V shed 4 bases, J shed 5 bases, and the junction held 4 bases outside the gene matches. Germline V gene lookup returns CDR1 MGHRA and CDR2 YSYEKL. The CDR3 spells CASSPGQVNEKLFF. CDR3 in DNA: TGCGCCAGCAGCCCCGGACAGGTCAATGAAAAACTGTTTTTT.

This chain uses TRBV5-1 with TRBJ2-7; tentatively, D is TRBD2 (6 bases). The V end lost 4 bases, the J end lost 0 bases, and 11 bases lay between the germline ends. The CDR3 is made up of 14 amino acids. Germline CDR1 is SGHRS and CDR2 is YFSETQ. The DNA for the CDR3 is TGCGCCAGCAGCCCGGGGGATGTCTCCTACGAGCAGTACTTC. It encodes CASSPGDVSYEQYF. Looking up the rest from reference TRBV5-1 and TRBJ2-7 gives the full variable domain: KAGVTQTPRYLIKTRGQQVTLSCSPISGHRSVSWYQQTPGQGLQFLFEYFSETQRNKGNFPGRFSGRQFSNSRSEMNVSTLELGDSALYLCASSPGDVSYEQYFGPGTRLTVT.

J is TRBJ2-1 and V is TRBV2, with 9 bases aligning to TRBD2. The CDR3 runs to 16 residues. Germline trimming cut 3 bases from V and 7 bases from J; bases unmatched to any gene: 10. The germline CDR1 and CDR2 sequences are SNHLY and FYNNEI. The CDR3 coding sequence is TGTGCCAGCAGTGAGATCCTCCTAGCGGGAACTAATGAGCAGTTCTTC. The encoded protein is CASSEILLAGTNEQFF. Drawing the rest from reference TRBV2 and TRBJ2-1, the complete variable domain is EPEVTQTPSHQVTQMGQEVILRCVPISNHLYFYWYRQILGQKVEFLVSFYNNEISEKSEIFDDQFSVERPDGSNFTLKIRSTKLEDSAMYFCASSEILLAGTNEQFFGPGTRLTVL.

A single count supports this clone. In DNA, the CDR3 is TGTGCCAGCTCACAGTCTAACAGGGCGGAACAGCCCCAGCATTTT. Its protein is CASSQSNRAEQPQHF. The gene calls are TRBV18 and TRBJ1-5, with a weak D call TRBD1 (6 bases). The CDR3 has 15 residues. Germline V gene sequence: CDR1 KGHSH, CDR2 LQKENI. V shed 4 bases and J shed 7 bases, with 17 bases lying between them.

The chain recombines TRBV19 with TRBJ1-3, with D unresolved. The germline V gene encodes CDR1 LNHDA and CDR2 SQIVND (reference sequence). The CDR3 contains 13 residues. V lost 7 bases to trimming and J lost 0 bases, with 7 bases between them. As DNA, the CDR3 is TGTGCCAGTACTTACTCCTCTGGAAACACCATATATTTT. It encodes CASTYSSGNTIYF. The full variable domain, rest sourced from reference TRBV19 and TRBJ1-3, is DGGITQSPKYLFRKEGQNVTLSCEQNLNHDAMYWYRQDPGQGLRLIYYSQIVNDFQKGDIAEGYSVSREKKESFPLTVTSAQKNPTAFYLCASTYSSGNTIYFGEGSWLTVV.

V usage is TRBV11-2 and J usage is TRBJ1-4; D not certain. The CDR3 consists of 14 residues. V lost 3 bases, J lost 4 bases, and 9 bases lay in between. CDR1 and CDR2 from the germline V gene are SGHAT and FQNNGV. In DNA, the CDR3 is TGTGCCAGCAGCTTGGTGGTTAGTAATGAAAAACTGTTTTTT. Translated, it gives CASSLVVSNEKLFF.

The V call is TRBV7-3, the J call TRBJ1-1; D unresolved. Germline V gene data show CDR1 as SGHTA and CDR2 as FQGTGA. V gave up 0 bases and J gave up 1 base, with 3 bases separating them. The CDR3 has 13 amino acids. The CDR3 loop is CASSLTKNTEAFF. The CDR3, as DNA: TGTGCCAGCAGCTTAACGAAGAACACTGAAGCTTTCTTT.

This rearrangement joins TRBV9 to TRBJ2-2; D is unclear. The CDR3 contains 14 residues. Per germline, CDR1 SGDLS and CDR2 YYNGEE. V lost 6 bases to trimming and J lost 1 base, with 10 bases between them. CDR3 sequence reads: CASNRLQNTGELFF. Written as DNA, the CDR3 is TGTGCCAGCAACCGGCTGCAGAACACCGGGGAGCTGTTTTTT.

This clone has only one observation. This sequence joins TRBV7-6 and TRBJ1-3; no reliable D call. Germline CDR1 reads SGHVS; CDR2 reads FNYEAQ. This CDR3 is built from 15 residues. Between the trimmed V and J ends, which lost 3 bases and 0 bases, there was a span of 9 bases. CDR3 DNA sequence: TGTGCCAGCAGCTTGGGGTCTACCTCTGGAAACACCATATATTTT. Its translation: CASSLGSTSGNTIYF.

Only one count was recorded for this clone. This rearrangement joins TRBV5-1 to TRBJ2-5; 7 positions match TRBD1. V lost 4 bases to trimming and J lost 5 bases; unmatched junction nucleotides: 5. Germline-derived CDR1 and CDR2 are SGHRS and YFSETQ. CDR3 length: 13 amino acids. For the CDR3, the DNA is TGCGCCAGCAGCCTGGGCAGGGGGGAGACCCAGTACTTC. It is translated as CASSLGRGETQYF.